This T cell receptor gamma chain appears in the sequencing data of a study of intestinal T cells in coeliac disease. Study-wide context: Mean age was around 16 for coeliac patients versus around 51 for controls.

The ends lost 2 bases at V and 1 base at J; junction bases unmatched: 4. Germline CDR1 and CDR2: EGSNGY and YDSYNSKV. The length of the CDR3 is 15 residues. Using roughly 0.2 ug of biopsy DNA, TRG was amplified with LymphoTrack primers. With CATT, TCRdb re-called clones from the multiplex PCR reads. The sample lists 800 to 1,000 gamma-chain clones, 48% seen once, with about a tenth in the top ten. Genomic DNA came from ten 5-µm formalin-fixed paraffin-embedded scrolls per case. This clone turned up a few times. This receptor was obtained from a human donor with celiac disease. This chain connects TRGV2 to TRGJP2. The source material was a duodenal biopsy. CDR3 in amino acids: CATWDDSSSDWIKTF. In DNA form, the CDR3 reads TGTGCCACCTGGGACGACAGTAGTAGTGATTGGATCAAGACGTTT.